The table lists the clone carrying this TCR beta chain with many counts. Its matching antigen is unknown. This sample is part of a study of T-cell memory formation after mild COVID-19. This CDR3 spans 13 amino acids. Trimming removed 1 base at V and 4 bases at J, with 8 bases between. Study results and caveats: Whether second-wave clones peaking at day 37 were SARS-CoV-2 specific went unconfirmed.

A 5'RACE reaction primed in the constant segment made cDNA libraries of TCR alpha and TCR beta, and these carried sample barcodes and UMIs. Each CDR3 protein gets one entry after TCRdb re-called the 5' RACE reads with MiXCR. The sample gives some 150,000 distinct CDR3 sequences, about 19% of which show up once; about 2.3% is in the top ten. This receptor was identified in an adult woman who had mild COVID-19 (a few samples of this study predate the infection). Cell type and time point are not known. Sequencing input: PBMCs or a T cell subset sorted from them (not recorded which). The chain employs TRBV12-3 or TRBV12-4 and TRBJ2-7; D might be TRBD1 (5 bases). The CDR3 DNA sequence: TGTGCCAGCAGTTTAGGGGGCCGGTACGAGCAGTACTTC. It yields the protein CASSLGGRYEQYF.